These T cell receptor beta chains were read from a single sample in a study of OX40 agonist ivuxolimab in advanced cancers. Data came from immunoSEQ multiplex PCR; TCRdb stores just in-frame clones and leaves some out. The sample records 50,000 to 80,000 clones, about 89% being singletons. This material consisted of CD4+ or CD8+ T cells sorted from blood, taken in a trial of the OX40 agonist ivuxolimab. The receptor source for this set is an adult with an advanced solid tumor such as melanoma, head and neck, liver or kidney cancer. CDR3s include the opening cysteine and the closing phenylalanine or tryptophan. The order of the fields is D gene, J gene, V gene, CDR3 length, clone size, CDR3 protein, CDR3 DNA. A D gene is named only where the DNA matches it firmly. Size is stated for part of the rows, as once, few or many counts, or as a class when the clone is expanded.

TRBD1 TRBJ2-3 TRBV7-6 14 - CASSLQGGTDTQYF TGTGCCAGCAGCCTACAGGGGGGCACAGATACGCAGTATTTT
TRBD1 TRBJ1-4 TRBV10-1 15 - CASRYRGRKDEKLFF TGCGCCAGCAGGTACAGGGGGCGCAAAGACGAAAAACTGTTTTTT
- TRBJ2-2 TRBV11-2 16 - CASSLEGLLNTGELFF TGTGCCAGCAGCTTAGAGGGACTCCTGAACACCGGGGAGCTGTTTTTT
- TRBJ2-7 TRBV19 13 - CASSRTGVYEQYF TGTGCCAGTAGTAGGACCGGGGTCTACGAGCAGTACTTC
- TRBJ2-3 TRBV10-3 15 few CAISVGSGSTDTQYF TGTGCCATCAGTGTTGGAAGCGGGAGCACAGATACGCAGTATTTT
- TRBJ2-7 TRBV7-9 14 - CASRPKGGDHEQYF TGTGCCAGCAGACCTAAGGGAGGAGACCACGAGCAGTACTTC
TRBD2 TRBJ2-1 TRBV5-1 15 few CASSLGLAGGDEQFF TGCGCCAGCAGCTTGGGGCTAGCGGGAGGGGATGAGCAGTTCTTC
TRBD1 TRBJ2-6 TRBV19 17 - CASSRGRTGSGANVLTF TGTGCCAGTAGTAGGGGGAGGACAGGGTCTGGGGCCAACGTCCTGACTTTC
TRBD2 TRBJ2-2 TRBV25-1 15 - CASSWSSGRTGELFF TGTGCCAGCAGTTGGTCTAGCGGGAGAACCGGGGAGCTGTTTTTT
- TRBJ2-7 TRBV9 12 once CASSAQGHEQYF TGTGCCAGCAGCGCGCAGGGCCACGAGCAGTACTTC
- TRBJ1-1 TRBV18 13 - CASSPQTDTEAFF TGTGCCAGCTCACCTCAAACGGACACTGAAGCTTTCTTT
- TRBJ2-1 TRBV10-3 16 - CAISDGTFGRGDEQFF TGTGCCATCAGTGACGGGACCTTCGGGAGAGGCGATGAGCAGTTCTTC
- TRBJ2-2 TRBV5-1 15 - CASSPDGANTGELFF TGCGCCAGCAGCCCCGACGGCGCGAACACCGGGGAGCTGTTTTTT
- TRBJ2-7 TRBV9 15 few CASSVAPASSYEQYF TGTGCCAGCAGCGTAGCCCCCGCGAGCTCCTACGAGCAGTACTTC
- TRBJ1-1 TRBV28 14 - CATRGGSRRTEAFF TGTGCCACCCGAGGGGGGTCTCGAAGGACTGAAGCTTTCTTT
TRBD2 TRBJ2-5 TRBV9 13 - CASSAGLAETQYF TGTGCCAGCAGCGCGGGACTAGCGGAGACCCAGTACTTC
TRBD2 TRBJ2-1 TRBV28 15 - CASSPTQAGGVEQFF TGTGCCAGCAGCCCCACACAAGCGGGAGGGGTTGAGCAGTTCTTC
- TRBJ1-1 TRBV4-2 16 few CASSQTTLTVSNRAFF TGTGCCAGCAGCCAGACGACCCTGACAGTCTCGAACCGAGCTTTCTTT
TRBD1 TRBJ2-2 TRBV9 15 few CASSVRTGGSGELFF TGTGCCAGCAGCGTAAGGACAGGGGGCTCCGGGGAGCTGTTTTTT
- TRBJ1-2 TRBV28 14 once CASSSTGGNYGYTF TGTGCCAGCAGTTCGACGGGCGGTAACTATGGCTACACCTTC
- TRBJ2-3 TRBV5-1 16 - CASRSILRANQDTQYF TGCGCCAGCAGGTCCATCCTGAGGGCCAATCAAGATACGCAGTATTTT
- TRBJ1-5 TRBV28 15 - CASSSDTGINQPQHF TGTGCCAGCAGCTCGGACACGGGCATAAATCAGCCCCAGCATTTT
TRBD2 TRBJ2-7 TRBV28 16 - CASSWTSGSQSGEQYF TGTGCCAGCAGTTGGACTAGCGGGAGCCAGTCAGGCGAGCAGTACTTC
- TRBJ1-5 TRBV28 15 - CASSFEGGSNQPQHF TGTGCCAGCAGTTTCGAAGGAGGGAGCAATCAGCCCCAGCATTTT
- TRBJ2-3 TRBV18 14 - CASSPPGREDTQYF TGTGCCAGCTCACCACCGGGCAGGGAGGATACGCAGTATTTT